Sequencing of this T cell receptor beta chain was carried out in a study of blood T cell repertoires in COVID-19. The overall study: The study drew acute and convalescent COVID-19 samples from the United States, Italy and Spain. Sample material is recorded as cDNA or gDNA derived from T cells, B-cell-depleted T cells, or PBMCs.

Authors' processing steps: Quantification of nucleated cells was approximated via reference gene primer amplification. Sequenced by immunoSEQ multiplex PCR; TCRdb stores in-frame clones only, minus some. V, J and clone size are those of that table, while D and trimming were read from the DNA. The sample includes about 230,000 clones, roughly 83% of them seen just once. V shed 5 bases, J shed 12 bases, and the junction held 9 bases outside the gene matches. The CDR3 covers 14 residues. From germline, CDR1 is SGHTA and CDR2 FQGNSA. The receptor's source is a woman between 50 and 59 years old with acute or convalescent COVID-19. The J gene is TRBJ1-6, the V gene TRBV7-2; TRBD1 agrees at 8 bases. The sequenced material came from peripheral blood. The DNA of the CDR3 is TGTGCCAGCAGCCCGCGGACAGGGAAGGTACCCCTCCACTTT. Translation gives CASSPRTGKVPLHF.